This T cell receptor beta chain was observed in a study of immune evolution from preneoplasia to lung adenocarcinoma. Overall study context: HLA loss of heterozygosity: around 6.5% AIS, less than 18% MIA, over 30% ADC, none AAH.

Points from the study as a whole: Later-stage lesions seemingly showed higher T cell density and diversity than normal lung.

V shed 6 bases and J 6 bases; nucleotides not matched to a gene: 17. The CDR3 length is 17 residues. CDR1 and CDR2 (germline): SGHAT, FQNNGV. The repertoire was sequenced with immunoSEQ multiplex PCR; TCRdb's copy has only in-frame clones and lacks some. The sample has 23,000 or so clones; over 70% are singletons. As concerns this clone: Its antigen is not identified.

V usage is TRBV11-2 and J usage is TRBJ2-1; 7 bases agree with TRBD2. The specimen sequenced was FFPE invasive lung adenocarcinoma tissue. This TCR was recovered from a person aged 55 to 75 with lung adenocarcinoma. Here the CDR3 DNA reads TGTGCCAGCAGGGTTGAAGGTTGGGGGAGGGCCTTCAATGAGCAGTTCTTC. It specifies CASRVEGWGRAFNEQFF.